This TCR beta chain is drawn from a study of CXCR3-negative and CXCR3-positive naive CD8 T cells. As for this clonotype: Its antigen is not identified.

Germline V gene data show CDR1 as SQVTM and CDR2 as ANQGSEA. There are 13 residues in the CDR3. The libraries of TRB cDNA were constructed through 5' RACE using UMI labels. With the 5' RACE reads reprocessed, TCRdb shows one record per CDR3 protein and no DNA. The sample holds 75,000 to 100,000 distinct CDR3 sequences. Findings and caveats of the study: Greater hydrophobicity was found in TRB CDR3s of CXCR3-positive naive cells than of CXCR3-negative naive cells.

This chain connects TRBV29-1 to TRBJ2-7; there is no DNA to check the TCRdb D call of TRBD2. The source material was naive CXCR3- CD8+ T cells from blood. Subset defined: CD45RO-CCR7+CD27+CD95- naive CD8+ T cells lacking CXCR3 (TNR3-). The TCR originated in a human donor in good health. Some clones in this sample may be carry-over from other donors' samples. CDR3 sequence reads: CSVVLAGAYEQYF.